A selection of T cell receptor beta chains follows, all from one sample in a study of T-cell reconstitution after alpha-beta-depleted transplantation in children. TCRdb redid the calling of the PCR reads with MiXCR, one entry per CDR3 protein. The sample lists 300,000 or so distinct CDR3 sequences, approximately 20% seen once, with roughly 9.7% in the top ten. Source: PBMCs, mostly from graft donor cells, taken 180 days after TCRalphabeta/CD19-depleted stem cell transplant. All receptors come from a male patient aged 10-17 years who had a stem cell transplant for acute lymphoblastic leukemia, so the T cells may come from the graft donor. Each CDR3 is given with its conserved first and last residue. A D gene is named only where the DNA matches it firmly. Expanded clones are given a class, and other clones once, few, many or no size at all.

TRBD1	few	TRBV15	TRBJ2-1	TGTGCCACCAGTAGGACAGGGAGAGGTGAGCAGTTCTTC	CATSRTGRGEQFF
TRBD1	few	TRBV18	TRBJ1-5	TGTGCCAGCTCACTGGGACAGGGTAGCAATCAGCCCCAGCATTTT	CASSLGQGSNQPQHF
NA	many	TRBV5-1	TRBJ2-2	TGCGCCAGCAGCTTGTCCGAACAGGGCGCTAACACCGGGGAGCTGTTTTTT	CASSLSEQGANTGELFF
NA	NA	TRBV7-9	TRBJ2-7	TGTGCCAGCAGCTCTCCGGGGCACTACGAGCAGTACTTC	CASSSPGHYEQYF
NA	few	TRBV20-1	TRBJ2-1	TGCAGTGCTAGGGATCGCAGGTCCTACAATGAGCAGTTCTTC	CSARDRRSYNEQFF
TRBD1	NA	TRBV12-3/TRBV12-4	TRBJ1-5	TGTGCCAGCAGTTTTCGGGGGACAGCCACGGCAAAGCCCCAGCATTTT	CASSFRGTATAKPQHF
NA	NA	TRBV6-1	TRBJ2-7	TGTGCCAGCAGTGTGGGCAGAGGGCTCTACGAGCAGTACTTC	CASSVGRGLYEQYF
NA	many	TRBV5-1	TRBJ2-7	TGCGCCAGCAGCTTGCCCACCCGGCCCTACGAGCAGTACTTC	CASSLPTRPYEQYF
TRBD1	NA	TRBV18	TRBJ2-7	TGTGCCAGCTCCGTTGGCCACGGACAGGGTAACGGCTACGAGCAGTACTTC	CASSVGHGQGNGYEQYF
NA	NA	TRBV15	TRBJ1-1	TGTGCCACCAGCAGAGACGGCTTGGATAGGGATTCGAGAGGGACTGAAGCTTTCTTT	CATSRDGLDRDSRGTEAFF
NA	NA	TRBV5-1	TRBJ1-1	TGCGCCAGCAGCTTGAGGGCGGGGGCGCCCACTGAAGCTTTCTTT	CASSLRAGAPTEAFF